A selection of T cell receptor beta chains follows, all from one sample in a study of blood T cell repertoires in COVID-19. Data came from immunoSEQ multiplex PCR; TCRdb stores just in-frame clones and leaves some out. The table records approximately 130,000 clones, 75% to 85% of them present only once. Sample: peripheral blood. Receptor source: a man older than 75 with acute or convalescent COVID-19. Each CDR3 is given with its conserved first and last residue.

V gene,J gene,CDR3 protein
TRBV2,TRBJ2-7,CASSGTGGEQYF
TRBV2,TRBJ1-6,CASRLQGAGGRNSPLHF
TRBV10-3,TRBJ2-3,CAISETSGATDTQYF
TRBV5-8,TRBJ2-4,CASSYRQGKNIQYF
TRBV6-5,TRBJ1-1,CASSRQGWDTEAFF
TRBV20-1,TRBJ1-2,CSASWKGLTF
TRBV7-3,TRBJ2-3,CASRLQGTDTQYF
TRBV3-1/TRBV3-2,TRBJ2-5,CASSPAGWETQYF
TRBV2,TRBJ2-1,CASSKGGLAYNEQFF
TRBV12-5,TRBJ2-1,CASGKSSGGDNEQFF
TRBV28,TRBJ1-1,CASREDRGGTEAFF
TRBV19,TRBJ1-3,CASSIHRERTIYF
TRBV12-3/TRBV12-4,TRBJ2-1,CASSLDRGYEQFF
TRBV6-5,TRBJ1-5,CASNPQGRGNQPQHF
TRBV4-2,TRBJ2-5,CASSQGVGGTETQYF
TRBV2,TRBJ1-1,CASSAFLNTEAFF
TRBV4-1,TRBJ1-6,CASSRGLQGYNSPLHF
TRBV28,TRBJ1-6,CASTLFGGDGNSPLHF
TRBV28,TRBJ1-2,CASRDRRQGYGYTF
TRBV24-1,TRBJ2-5,CATSARGSETQYF
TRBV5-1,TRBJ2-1,CASLRDPYNEQFF
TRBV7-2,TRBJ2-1,CASSLAGGLDFIEQFF
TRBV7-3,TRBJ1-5,CASTVTPGQGAGMGQPQHF
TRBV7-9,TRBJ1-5,CASSAGQGNQPQHF
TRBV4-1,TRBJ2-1,CASSQPGRGLGWQFF
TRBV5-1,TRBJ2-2,CASSLAGTGIGTGELFF